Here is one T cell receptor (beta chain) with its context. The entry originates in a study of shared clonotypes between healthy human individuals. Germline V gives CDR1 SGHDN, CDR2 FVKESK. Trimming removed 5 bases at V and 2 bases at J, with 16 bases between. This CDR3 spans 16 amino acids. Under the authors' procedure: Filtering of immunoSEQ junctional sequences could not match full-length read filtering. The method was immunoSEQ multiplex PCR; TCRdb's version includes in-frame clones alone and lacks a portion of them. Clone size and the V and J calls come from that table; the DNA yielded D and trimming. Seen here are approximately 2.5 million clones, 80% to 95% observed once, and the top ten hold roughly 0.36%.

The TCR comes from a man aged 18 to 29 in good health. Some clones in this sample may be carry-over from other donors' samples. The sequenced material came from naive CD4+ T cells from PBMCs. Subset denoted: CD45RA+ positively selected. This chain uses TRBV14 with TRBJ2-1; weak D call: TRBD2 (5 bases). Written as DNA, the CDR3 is TGTGCCAGCAGCTCCCGAAGCGGATCTACCTACAATGAGCAGTTCTTC. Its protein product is CASSSRSGSTYNEQFF.